The clone carrying this T cell receptor (beta chain) has only a few counts. Its antigen is unidentified. On the basis of clinical symptoms, serum thyroxine and TRAb, thyroid ultrasound and orbital computed tomography, diagnoses were made. Source material for PBMCs was less than 12 ml fresh peripheral blood. V was trimmed by 2 bases and J by 7 bases, leaving 20 bases between them. This CDR3 has 17 amino acids. In germline, CDR1 is LNHNV, CDR2 YYDKDF (reference sequence). The CDR3 regions of TCR beta were amplified from RNA transcripts. Researchers ran a first-round RT-PCR on the TCR CDR3 using the HTBI primer set. TCRdb redid the calling of the multiplex PCR reads with MiXCR, one entry per CDR3 protein. The sample has hundreds of thousands of distinct CDR3 sequences; approximately 19% are singletons. This entry is derived from a study of T cells in Graves' hyperthyroidism and ophthalmopathy. Study in general: Before any treatment, at initial diagnosis, peripheral blood was collected. Whole-study results and caveats: Blood also carried most thyroid clonotypes expanded above 0.001.

Sequenced sample: blood. The chain couples TRBV15 to TRBJ2-2; D is perhaps TRBD1 (7 bases). The clonotype comes from a woman in her forties or fifties with Graves' hyperthyroidism that later progressed to Graves' ophthalmopathy. CDR3 loop: CATSRYKTGRLVGELFF. CDR3 nucleotides: TGTGCCACCAGCAGATATAAGACAGGGAGGTTGGTCGGGGAGCTGTTTTTT.